This T cell receptor beta chain was obtained from a study of T cell responses to AZD1222 COVID-19 vaccine. The study, taken as a whole, reports: Reports say nearly half of spike-specific TCRs go after unmutated variant regions. Repertoires were obtained only post-peak T cell response.

Data came from immunoSEQ multiplex PCR; TCRdb stores just in-frame clones and leaves some out. The sample carries under 200,000 clones, about 88% recorded once. This CDR3 region has 16 residues. The J segment lost 2 bases and the V segment lost 5 bases, leaving 9 bases of the junction unmatched. The germline gives CDR1 MNHEY, CDR2 SVGEGT. Details on this clone: Its antigen remains unknown.

The chain has TRBV6-2 or TRBV6-3 and TRBJ2-5; TRBD2 matches at 9 bases. The receptor's source is an adult who received the AZD1222 COVID-19 vaccine. The source material was peripheral blood, sampled 28 days after the second AZD1222 dose. In DNA form, the CDR3 reads TGTGCCAGCAGTCGCTCGACTAGCGGTCCTCAAGAGACCCAGTACTTC. This translates into CASSRSTSGPQETQYF.